This T cell receptor beta chain was identified during a study of blood T cell repertoires in COVID-19. In the study overall: Acute-phase and convalescent COVID-19 samples originated in the United States, Italy and Spain. The analysed material was cDNA or gDNA that came from T cells, B-cell-depleted T cells, or PBMCs.

In the authors' methods: Amplification of reference gene primers was used by the study to estimate nucleated cell counts. The assay was immunoSEQ multiplex PCR, and TCRdb's table has in-frame clones only and misses some. From that table come the V and J calls and clone size; the DNA was used to work out D and trimming. The table has approximately 70,000 clones, 88% seen once. Trimming took 3 bases from V and 4 from J; bases not matched to a gene: 6. CDR1 and CDR2 from the germline V gene are LGHDT and YNNKEL (reference sequence). The CDR3 spans 15 residues. The sequence was collected from a human donor in a cohort sampled during active COVID-19. The J gene is TRBJ2-1, the V gene TRBV3-1 (or the pseudogene TRBV3-2); 7 bases agree with TRBD2. The sequencing sample was made of peripheral blood. Here the CDR3 DNA reads TGTGCCAGCAGCCAGGGGAATAGCGGGTACAATGAGCAGTTCTTC. Its protein is CASSQGNSGYNEQFF.